The rows below give T cell receptor beta chains drawn from one sample of a study of blood T cell repertoires in COVID-19. TCRdb keeps only in-frame clones here, not all; method: immunoSEQ multiplex PCR. The table has 320,000 or so clones, roughly 87% seen once. Input material: PBMCs or T cells enriched from blood (not recorded which). The receptors were gathered from a woman aged 30 to 39 who had recovered from COVID-19. Each CDR3 is given with its conserved first and last residue. A D gene is named only where the DNA matches it firmly. Clone sizes are given selectively: once, few, many, or a class where the clone is expanded.

D gene: -
V gene: TRBV11-3
clone size: -
J gene: TRBJ1-1
CDR3 DNA: TGTGCCAGCAGCTTAGGGGCCACTGAAGCTTTCTTT
CDR3 protein: CASSLGATEAFF

D gene: -
V gene: TRBV5-6
clone size: -
J gene: TRBJ1-2
CDR3 DNA: TGTGCCAGCAGCTGGAGGACAGACCCCTTTGATGGCTACACCTTC
CDR3 protein: CASSWRTDPFDGYTF

D gene: -
V gene: TRBV3-1/TRBV3-2
clone size: -
J gene: TRBJ1-1
CDR3 DNA: TGTGCCAGCAGCCAACGGGGTGAAGCTTTCTTT
CDR3 protein: CASSQRGEAFF

D gene: -
V gene: TRBV3-1/TRBV3-2
clone size: -
J gene: TRBJ2-7
CDR3 DNA: TGTGCCAGCAGCCCGCTCCGGTCTCGGACACCCTACGAGCAGTACTTC
CDR3 protein: CASSPLRSRTPYEQYF

D gene: TRBD1
V gene: TRBV9
clone size: -
J gene: TRBJ1-1
CDR3 DNA: TGTGCCAGCAGCCCGTGGACAGGGTCGGGGGACACTGAAGCTTTCTTT
CDR3 protein: CASSPWTGSGDTEAFF

D gene: TRBD2
V gene: TRBV3-1/TRBV3-2
clone size: -
J gene: TRBJ2-5
CDR3 DNA: TGTGCCAGCAGCGGAACTAGCGGAGGCCAAGAGACCCAGTACTTC
CDR3 protein: CASSGTSGGQETQYF

D gene: TRBD1
V gene: TRBV7-6
clone size: -
J gene: TRBJ2-7
CDR3 DNA: TGTGCCAGCAGCCCCAGGACAGGCGCCGAGCAGTACTTC
CDR3 protein: CASSPRTGAEQYF

D gene: -
V gene: TRBV6-2/TRBV6-3
clone size: -
J gene: TRBJ1-4
CDR3 DNA: TGTGCCAGCAGTTACTCGATGCATGGGAGCACTAATGAAAAACTGTTTTTT
CDR3 protein: CASSYSMHGSTNEKLFF

D gene: -
V gene: TRBV29-1
clone size: -
J gene: TRBJ1-2
CDR3 DNA: TGCAGCGTCGTGGGGGCAGGGGACGACTATGGCTACACCTTC
CDR3 protein: CSVVGAGDDYGYTF

D gene: TRBD1
V gene: TRBV18
clone size: -
J gene: TRBJ2-5
CDR3 DNA: TGTGCCAGCTCAGTAGGGACAGGGATGGAGGAGACCCAGTACTTC
CDR3 protein: CASSVGTGMEETQYF

D gene: TRBD1
V gene: TRBV27
clone size: -
J gene: TRBJ2-7
CDR3 DNA: TGTGCCAGCAGTTCCGTCCCCCTGACAGGGGGGAATCTGTACTACGAGCAGTACTTC
CDR3 protein: CASSSVPLTGGNLYYEQYF

D gene: -
V gene: TRBV11-2
clone size: -
J gene: TRBJ1-2
CDR3 DNA: TGTGCCAGCAGCTCCCGACAGTCCCCCAGAGTCTATGGCTACACCTTC
CDR3 protein: CASSSRQSPRVYGYTF

D gene: -
V gene: TRBV20-1
clone size: -
J gene: TRBJ2-1
CDR3 DNA: TGCAGTGCTAGAAGCGATGAGCAGTTCTTC
CDR3 protein: CSARSDEQFF

D gene: -
V gene: TRBV6-2/TRBV6-3
clone size: -
J gene: TRBJ1-5
CDR3 DNA: TGTGCCAGCAGTTTACGGAAAGAAGCTACAGGCTCGGTGAGGCAGCCCCAGCATTTT
CDR3 protein: CASSLRKEATGSVRQPQHF

D gene: TRBD1
V gene: TRBV19
clone size: -
J gene: TRBJ1-6
CDR3 DNA: TGTGCCAGTAGTACCCCCGGGACAGACAATAATTCACCCCTCCACTTT
CDR3 protein: CASSTPGTDNNSPLHF

D gene: -
V gene: TRBV19
clone size: -
J gene: TRBJ2-7
CDR3 DNA: TGTGCCAGTAGTTGGGGACACCGCTCCTACGAGCAGTACTTC
CDR3 protein: CASSWGHRSYEQYF

D gene: TRBD1
V gene: TRBV11-2
clone size: once
J gene: TRBJ1-4
CDR3 DNA: TGTGCCAGCAGCCCACGACAGGGGCGCCCTGAAAAACTGTTTTTT
CDR3 protein: CASSPRQGRPEKLFF

D gene: TRBD1
V gene: TRBV11-2
clone size: -
J gene: TRBJ2-7
CDR3 DNA: TGTGCCAGCAGCTTAGCCTCGACAGGGGTTCGGTTCGAGCAGTACTTC
CDR3 protein: CASSLASTGVRFEQYF

D gene: -
V gene: TRBV5-1
clone size: -
J gene: TRBJ1-2
CDR3 DNA: TGCGCCAGCCACGCATCACCGGTGGACTATGGCTACACCTTC
CDR3 protein: CASHASPVDYGYTF

D gene: -
V gene: TRBV28
clone size: once
J gene: TRBJ1-2
CDR3 DNA: TGTGCCAGCAGTTTAAGAGCGTATGACAGTATGGGCTACACCTTC
CDR3 protein: CASSLRAYDSMGYTF

D gene: -
V gene: TRBV7-9
clone size: -
J gene: TRBJ1-4
CDR3 DNA: TGTGCCAGCAGCTTAGTAAAAGGGGCCTCCTGGGGCGAAAAACTGTTTTTT
CDR3 protein: CASSLVKGASWGEKLFF

D gene: TRBD2
V gene: TRBV4-1
clone size: -
J gene: TRBJ2-5
CDR3 DNA: TGCGCCAGCAGCCAAGATCTCGGGACTAGCACAGAGACCCAGTACTTC
CDR3 protein: CASSQDLGTSTETQYF

D gene: -
V gene: TRBV5-4
clone size: few
J gene: TRBJ2-1
CDR3 DNA: TGTGCCAGCAGCACCCGGACAGAGTCAAATGAGCAGTTCTTC
CDR3 protein: CASSTRTESNEQFF

D gene: TRBD1
V gene: TRBV10-3
clone size: -
J gene: TRBJ1-6
CDR3 DNA: TGTGCCATAACAGGGGCCTCGGGGAATTCACCCCTCCACTTT
CDR3 protein: CAITGASGNSPLHF

D gene: TRBD1
V gene: TRBV5-1
clone size: once
J gene: TRBJ1-4
CDR3 DNA: TGCGCCAGCAGCTCTCGGGACAGGGGGAATGAAAAACTGTTTTTT
CDR3 protein: CASSSRDRGNEKLFF

D gene: -
V gene: TRBV7-2
clone size: -
J gene: TRBJ2-7
CDR3 DNA: TGTGCCAGCAGCTTAGCGATCCTATCATACGAGCAGTACTTC
CDR3 protein: CASSLAILSYEQYF

D gene: -
V gene: TRBV19
clone size: few
J gene: TRBJ1-2
CDR3 DNA: TGTGCCAGTAGTCGAACAGGAGACCCACTCTATGGCTACACCTTC
CDR3 protein: CASSRTGDPLYGYTF

D gene: -
V gene: TRBV6-5
clone size: once
J gene: TRBJ2-1
CDR3 DNA: TGTGCCAGCAGATTGATCCGGGGATCCTACAATGAGCAGTTCTTC
CDR3 protein: CASRLIRGSYNEQFF

D gene: -
V gene: TRBV5-4
clone size: -
J gene: TRBJ2-3
CDR3 DNA: TGTGCCAGCACTCCAGAGGCGACTAGCACAGATACGCAGTATTTT
CDR3 protein: CASTPEATSTDTQYF

D gene: TRBD1
V gene: TRBV6-2/TRBV6-3
clone size: -
J gene: TRBJ2-7
CDR3 DNA: TGTGCCAGCAGTTCGCAGTGGGACAGCCACTACGAGCAGTACTTC
CDR3 protein: CASSSQWDSHYEQYF

D gene: TRBD1
V gene: TRBV19
clone size: -
J gene: TRBJ1-2
CDR3 DNA: TGTGCCAGTAGTCCGACAGGGGTGAGGTATGGCTACACCTTC
CDR3 protein: CASSPTGVRYGYTF

D gene: -
V gene: TRBV30
clone size: -
J gene: TRBJ1-5
CDR3 DNA: TGTGCCTGGAGTACCGGGAATAGCAATCAGCCCCAGCATTTT
CDR3 protein: CAWSTGNSNQPQHF

D gene: TRBD2
V gene: TRBV9
clone size: once
J gene: TRBJ2-5
CDR3 DNA: TGTGCCAGCAGCCGGGAGGCCAGGGAAGAGACCCAGTACTTC
CDR3 protein: CASSREAREETQYF

D gene: -
V gene: TRBV9
clone size: -
J gene: TRBJ1-2
CDR3 DNA: TGTGCCAGCAGCGACCAACCGGGAGGAGGCTACACCTTC
CDR3 protein: CASSDQPGGGYTF

D gene: TRBD1
V gene: TRBV10-2
clone size: -
J gene: TRBJ1-2
CDR3 DNA: TGCGCCAGCAGTGAGTCGACGGACAGGGCCGGCGGCTACACCTTC
CDR3 protein: CASSESTDRAGGYTF

D gene: TRBD1
V gene: TRBV30
clone size: -
J gene: TRBJ1-3
CDR3 DNA: TGTGCCTGGAGTAGGGCAGGGGGCATCTCTGGAAACACCATATATTTT
CDR3 protein: CAWSRAGGISGNTIYF

D gene: -
V gene: TRBV7-2
clone size: few
J gene: TRBJ1-1
CDR3 DNA: TGTGCCAGCAGCTTAAAAGGAGGGACTGAAGCTTTCTTT
CDR3 protein: CASSLKGGTEAFF

D gene: TRBD2
V gene: TRBV27
clone size: -
J gene: TRBJ2-1
CDR3 DNA: TGTGCCAGCGGGGGTTGGAGCGGGGGGGCTATAGGTGAGCAGTTCTTC
CDR3 protein: CASGGWSGGAIGEQFF

D gene: -
V gene: TRBV7-9
clone size: -
J gene: TRBJ1-4
CDR3 DNA: TGTGCCAGCAGTACCGGGATGCCGACTGAGGAAAAACTGTTTTTT
CDR3 protein: CASSTGMPTEEKLFF

D gene: TRBD2
V gene: TRBV28
clone size: -
J gene: TRBJ2-3
CDR3 DNA: TGTGCCAGCAGTTTATCTTTCTTACGGGGGGGGCCCGAAGATACGCAGTATTTT
CDR3 protein: CASSLSFLRGGPEDTQYF

D gene: -
V gene: TRBV6-5
clone size: -
J gene: TRBJ1-1
CDR3 DNA: TGTGCCAGCAGACCGGGGTATCAAGCTGAAGCTTTCTTT
CDR3 protein: CASRPGYQAEAFF

D gene: -
V gene: TRBV24-1
clone size: -
J gene: TRBJ1-2
CDR3 DNA: TGTGCCACCAAACAACTGACAGGCGAACCAATGGCTTCCACCTTC
CDR3 protein: CATKQLTGEPMASTF

D gene: TRBD2
V gene: TRBV11-2
clone size: -
J gene: TRBJ2-2
CDR3 DNA: TGTGCCAGCAGCTTTAGCGGGGGGCACACCGGGGAGCTGTTTTTT
CDR3 protein: CASSFSGGHTGELFF

D gene: -
V gene: TRBV5-6
clone size: -
J gene: TRBJ1-3
CDR3 DNA: TGTGCCAGCAGCGCGGCCGGTAGGTCTGGAAACACCATATATTTT
CDR3 protein: CASSAAGRSGNTIYF

D gene: -
V gene: TRBV2
clone size: once
J gene: TRBJ1-6
CDR3 DNA: TGTGCCAGCACCACTAGCTCGGGGAATTCACCCCTCCACTTT
CDR3 protein: CASTTSSGNSPLHF

D gene: TRBD1
V gene: TRBV30
clone size: -
J gene: TRBJ1-1
CDR3 DNA: TGTGCCTGGAGTCCTCCGGACAGGTATTCTGAAGCTTTCTTT
CDR3 protein: CAWSPPDRYSEAFF

D gene: -
V gene: TRBV5-5
clone size: -
J gene: TRBJ1-1
CDR3 DNA: TGTGCCAGCAGCCAAACAGTGAACACTGAAGCTTTCTTT
CDR3 protein: CASSQTVNTEAFF

D gene: -
V gene: TRBV7-8
clone size: -
J gene: TRBJ2-7
CDR3 DNA: TGTGCCAGCAGCCGCGGAGGAGTGGGTTCCTACGAGCAGTACTTC
CDR3 protein: CASSRGGVGSYEQYF

D gene: TRBD2
V gene: TRBV18
clone size: -
J gene: TRBJ2-3
CDR3 DNA: TGTGCCAGCTCACCCGTAGCGGGGGAGACTGAAGATACGCAGTATTTT
CDR3 protein: CASSPVAGETEDTQYF

D gene: -
V gene: TRBV5-1
clone size: once
J gene: TRBJ1-4
CDR3 DNA: TGCGCCAGCAGCCACGGACAGACTGGTAATGAAAAACTGTTTTTT
CDR3 protein: CASSHGQTGNEKLFF

D gene: -
V gene: TRBV11-2
clone size: -
J gene: TRBJ1-2
CDR3 DNA: TGTGCCAGCAGCTTACTGTCGGGCGGGACCCCAGGATATGGCTACACCTTC
CDR3 protein: CASSLLSGGTPGYGYTF

D gene: TRBD1
V gene: TRBV29-1
clone size: -
J gene: TRBJ1-4
CDR3 DNA: TGCAGCGTGTCCGGGACAGAAGATGAAAAACTGTTTTTT
CDR3 protein: CSVSGTEDEKLFF

D gene: -
V gene: TRBV19
clone size: -
J gene: TRBJ1-2
CDR3 DNA: TGTGCCACACGAAGCCGGGAGAGCGGCTATGGCTACACCTTC
CDR3 protein: CATRSRESGYGYTF

D gene: -
V gene: TRBV6-2/TRBV6-3
clone size: -
J gene: TRBJ2-4
CDR3 DNA: TGTGCCAGCAGTACCCCCGAGTTAGCCAAAAACATTCAGTACTTC
CDR3 protein: CASSTPELAKNIQYF